The 27 T cell receptor beta chains presented below share a single source sample, sequenced in a study of HIV-infected patients and healthy controls. cDNA was made from approximately 500 ng RNA using alpha and beta constant primers. Separate chain-specific third strand synthesis with multiplexing indices produced the alpha and beta libraries. TCRdb analysed the 5' RACE reads with MiXCR anew, one entry per CDR3 protein. This table holds under 5,500 distinct CDR3 sequences, under 8.5% found once. Whole blood was used without fractionation, so all unsorted peripheral T cells were included. Sequenced material: blood, taken before antiretroviral therapy. All receptors come from an adult with HIV infection.

This clonotype was counted ten times or more. This sequence joins TRBV12-3 or TRBV12-4 and TRBJ2-6; 9 bases line up with TRBD1. The CDR3 consists of 19 residues. After removal of 4 bases from V and 1 base from J, the junction contained 11 bases not matched to a gene. CDR3 sequence reads: CASSSRAADRGSGANVLTF. The CDR3 nucleotides are TGTGCCAGCAGTTCCCGTGCCGCGGACAGGGGATCTGGGGCCAACGTCCTGACTTTC.

This clonotype appeared many times. The chain links TRBV6-5 to TRBJ2-7, with D unresolved. The V gene's germline CDR1 is MNHEY and CDR2 SVGAGI. V was shortened by 2 bases and J by 1 base, with 12 bases between the two germline ends. CDR3 length equals 15 residues. The CDR3 DNA sequence: TGTGCCAGCAGTTACGCCCACTCTACTTCCTACGAGCAGTACTTC. Translated: CASSYAHSTSYEQYF.

This clonotype has more than one count but fewer than ten. J is TRBJ2-1 and V is TRBV29-1; tentatively, D is TRBD1 or TRBD2 (5 bases each). Germline V gene lookup returns CDR1 SQVTM and CDR2 ANQGSEA. The CDR3 consists of 13 residues. The V and J ends lost 2 bases and 4 bases respectively, with 9 bases between them. CDR3 in amino acids: CSVEPGLYNEQFF. The CDR3 nucleotides are TGCAGCGTTGAACCGGGGCTTTACAATGAGCAGTTCTTC.

By share of the sample, this clonotype is medium-sized (0.01 to 0.1%). The V gene is TRBV7-3, the J gene TRBJ2-7, with D unclear. Germline CDR1 reads SGHTA; CDR2 reads FQGTGA. The V and J ends lost 0 bases and 3 bases respectively, with 6 bases between them. There are 13 residues in the CDR3. In DNA form, the CDR3 reads TGTGCCAGCAGCTTAACTAGGGACTACGAGCAGTACTTC. It codes for CASSLTRDYEQYF.

This clonotype has more than one count but fewer than ten. The chain has TRBV3-1 and TRBJ1-5; unclear D gene. Deletions cut 0 bases from V and 9 bases from J, with 15 bases between. The CDR3 runs to 15 residues. The V gene's germline CDR1 is LGHDT and CDR2 YNNKEL (reference sequence). CDR3 in amino acids: CASSQDSAGSGPQHF. CDR3 coding DNA: TGTGCCAGCAGCCAAGATTCTGCGGGCAGCGGGCCCCAGCATTTT.

This clonotype rates as medium-sized. The chain has TRBV12-3 or TRBV12-4 and TRBJ1-1; D is unresolved. The V end was cut by 1 base, the J end by 3 bases, with 6 bases between. This CDR3 comprises 13 residues. This chain's CDR3 is CASSLGGDTEAFF. For the CDR3, the DNA is TGTGCCAGCAGTTTAGGCGGAGACACTGAAGCTTTCTTT.

The sample holds many counts of this clonotype. The J gene is TRBJ2-2, the V gene TRBV5-4; 8 positions agree with TRBD1. The CDR3 totals 16 residues. The V gene's germline CDR1 is SGHNT and CDR2 YYREEE (reference sequence). Losses at the gene ends were 2 bases for V and 6 bases for J; bases not matched to a gene: 9. The CDR3 DNA is TGTGCCAGCAGCTTAGGACAGGGTGTGGGTCCCGGGGAGCTGTTTTTT. Translated: CASSLGQGVGPGELFF. The entire variable domain, with the rest obtained from reference TRBV5-4 and TRBJ2-2, is as follows: ETGVTQSPTHLIKTRGQQVTLRCSSQSGHNTVSWYQQALGQGPQFIFQYYREEENGRGNFPPRFSGLQFPNYSSELNVNALELDDSALYLCASSLGQGVGPGELFFGEGSRLTVL.

This clonotype is classed as medium-sized. V gene TRBV11-2 combines with J gene TRBJ2-1; a possible D gene is TRBD1 (7 bases). The CDR3 loop spans 15 amino acids. V lost 8 bases, J lost 4 bases, and 18 bases lay in between. CDR1 is SGHAT and CDR2 is FQNNGV in the germline V gene. CDR3 region: CASATRRGRYNEQFF. CDR3 nucleotides: TGTGCCAGCGCCACGAGGAGGGGGCGGTACAATGAGCAGTTCTTC.

This clonotype is termed medium-sized. This chain connects TRBV29-1 to TRBJ2-1; 7 positions agree with TRBD1. Germline V gene sequence: CDR1 SQVTM, CDR2 ANQGSEA. With 0 bases clipped from V and 3 bases from J, the junction kept 2 bases outside the gene matches. CDR3 length: 14 amino acids. The CDR3 DNA is TGCAGCGTTGAAGATCGGGACAGCTACAATGAGCAGTTCTTC. The encoded protein is CSVEDRDSYNEQFF.

This chain joins TRBV7-9 and TRBJ1-1; no firm D call. There are 13 residues in the CDR3. Looked up from germline, CDR1 is SEHNR and CDR2 is FQNEAQ (reference sequence). V was pared by 2 bases and J by 8 bases, with 12 bases between. CDR3 sequence (DNA): TGTGCCAGCAGCTTATCTTTATCGGCGGAAGCTTTCTTT. It is translated as CASSLSLSAEAFF.

By sample share, this clonotype is medium-sized. The J gene is TRBJ2-3, the V gene TRBV30; D is unclear. Per the germline V gene, CDR1 is GTSNPN and CDR2 is SVGIG (reference sequence). Between the trimmed V and J ends, which lost 0 bases and 0 bases, there was a span of 13 bases. The CDR3 runs 16 residues. CDR3 region: CAWSVHLAVSTDTQYF. CDR3 in DNA: TGTGCCTGGAGTGTACATTTAGCAGTTAGCACAGATACGCAGTATTTT.

By share, this clonotype counts as medium-sized. The CDR3 here is CASSFGTYEQYF. CDR3 bases: TGTGCCAGCAGTTTCGGGACCTACGAGCAGTACTTC. V and J are TRBV12-3 or TRBV12-4 and TRBJ2-7; a weak D match, TRBD2 (5 bases). V lost 3 bases to trimming and J lost 2 bases, with 5 bases between them. The CDR3 sequence is 12 residues long.

Sample share makes this clonotype medium-sized. The gene calls are TRBV6-5 and TRBJ2-5; possible D gene TRBD1, 6 bases. This CDR3 spans 21 amino acids. From germline, CDR1 is MNHEY and CDR2 SVGAGI. Deletions cut 0 bases from V and 0 bases from J, with 26 bases between. The CDR3 spells CASSYSILPDALRDNQETQYF. The DNA for the CDR3 is TGTGCCAGCAGTTACTCGATACTTCCCGATGCCCTCCGGGACAACCAAGAGACCCAGTACTTC.

Within the sample, this clonotype is medium-sized. The chain is built from TRBV9 and TRBJ2-1, with TRBD2 identical over 8 bases. Germline V gene data show CDR1 as SGDLS and CDR2 as YYNGEE. The trim removed 3 bases at V and 0 bases at J, leaving 5 bases unmatched. The length of the CDR3 is 16 residues. The CDR3 spells CASSDRSGVSYNEQFF. The CDR3 bases are TGTGCCAGCAGCGACCGTAGCGGGGTCTCCTACAATGAGCAGTTCTTC.

This clonotype is categorized as medium-sized. The chain has TRBV7-2 and TRBJ2-5, with 11 bases matching TRBD2. The CDR3 totals 14 residues. Germline V lookup: CDR1 SGHTA, CDR2 FQGNSA. Trimming at V came to 5 bases and at J to 3 bases, leaving 2 bases not matched to a gene. The CDR3 is CASSPGLAEETQYF. In nucleotides, the CDR3 is TGTGCCAGCAGCCCGGGACTAGCGGAAGAGACCCAGTACTTC.

This clonotype was found a few times. The genes are TRBV20-1 and TRBJ2-4, with D unclear. V was shortened by 2 bases and J by 1 base, with 9 bases between the two germline ends. Per the germline V gene, CDR1 is DFQATT and CDR2 is SNEGSKA (reference sequence). The CDR3 is made up of 14 amino acids. CDR3 protein: CSARNPRAKNIQYF. The DNA for the CDR3 is TGCAGTGCTAGAAACCCGAGGGCCAAAAACATTCAGTACTTC.

This clonotype was recorded at least ten times. V usage is TRBV27 and J usage is TRBJ1-5; D is ambiguous. The CDR3 contains 12 residues. Trimming shortened V by 3 bases and J by 3 bases, and 3 bases separated the two germline ends. Germline CDR1 MNHEY, CDR2 SMNVEV (reference sequence). CDR3 nucleotides: TGTGCCAGCAGTTTTCTCAATCAGCCCCAGCATTTT. Its protein product is CASSFLNQPQHF.

By sample share, this clonotype is medium-sized. The genes are TRBV18 and TRBJ2-5; D is perhaps TRBD1 (5 bases). The CDR3 covers 14 residues. Germline values: CDR1 KGHSH, CDR2 LQKENI. Trimming pared 6 bases from V and 2 bases from J, leaving 13 bases between. The CDR3 region has the DNA TGTGCCAGCTCGCCCCGACAGTTGCAAGAGACCCAGTACTTC. This translates into CASSPRQLQETQYF.

By share of the sample, this clonotype is medium-sized. This chain uses TRBV28 with TRBJ1-1, with D tentatively TRBD1 (5 bases). The germline CDR1 and CDR2 sequences are MDHEN and SYDVKM. The CDR3 is made up of 14 amino acids. V shed 4 bases and J shed 5 bases, with 14 bases lying between them. CDR3 loop: CASSWTRVWTEAFF. CDR3 DNA: TGTGCCAGCAGTTGGACACGGGTTTGGACTGAAGCTTTCTTT.

By share, this clonotype counts as medium-sized. This chain connects TRBV12-3 or TRBV12-4 to TRBJ1-6; no reliable D call. Trimming took off 6 bases at V and 9 bases at J, with 15 bases between the two ends. CDR3 length: 14 residues. CDR3 DNA sequence: TGTGCCAGCAGCCCTGGAGGACTCGGTTCACCCCTCCACTTT. Amino acid sequence: CASSPGGLGSPLHF.

The sample holds many counts of this clonotype. The genes are TRBV6-1 and TRBJ2-3, with a tentative D call TRBD2 (5 bases). The germline gives CDR1 MNHNS, CDR2 SASEGT. CDR3 length: 13 amino acids. Trimming took off 10 bases at V and 0 bases at J, with 11 bases between the two ends. The CDR3 is CAISGVSTDTQYF. The DNA for the CDR3 is TGTGCCATCTCCGGGGTGAGCACAGATACGCAGTATTTT.

This clonotype has a count of ten or more. This sequence joins TRBV7-9 and TRBJ2-7, with D maybe TRBD2 (6 bases). Germline V lookup: CDR1 SEHNR, CDR2 FQNEAQ (reference sequence). V lost 1 base to trimming and J lost 0 bases, with 13 bases between them. This CDR3 contains 16 residues. CDR3 DNA: TGTGCCAGCAGCTTAGGGCCGGGGGTCCTCTCCTACGAGCAGTACTTC. Its protein is CASSLGPGVLSYEQYF. The complete variable domain, with remaining parts taken from reference TRBV7-9 and TRBJ2-7, reads DTGVSQNPRHKITKRGQNVTFRCDPISEHNRLYWYRQTLGQGPEFLTYFQNEAQLEKSRLLSDRFSAERPKGSFSTLEIQRTEQGDSAMYLCASSLGPGVLSYEQYFGPGTRLTVT.

By share of the sample, this clonotype is medium-sized. The J gene is TRBJ2-7, the V gene TRBV5-4; TRBD2 matches at 10 bases. Germline V gives CDR1 SGHNT, CDR2 YYREEE (reference sequence). CDR3 size: 16 residues. J gave up 6 bases and V 4 bases, and 13 bases lay outside the gene matches. CDR3 coding DNA: TGTGCCAGCAGCCCGGAAGTAGCGGGAGGTCCTTTCGAGCAGTACTTC. The encoded protein is CASSPEVAGGPFEQYF.

This clonotype is medium-sized within its sample. V gene TRBV11-2 combines with J gene TRBJ1-1; no reliable D call. The CDR3 consists of 13 residues. Looked up from germline, CDR1 is SGHAT and CDR2 is FQNNGV. V was trimmed by 1 base and J by 0 bases, leaving 3 bases between them. For the CDR3, the DNA is TGTGCCAGCAGCTTAGGTCTGAACACTGAAGCTTTCTTT. Its protein is CASSLGLNTEAFF.

This clonotype is classed as medium-sized. The genes are TRBV7-3 and TRBJ2-2; D assignment may be TRBD1 or TRBD2 (5 bases each). V dropped 5 bases and J dropped 8 bases, with 21 bases sitting between them. Germline V CDR1 and CDR2: SGHTA, FQGTGA. This CDR3 comprises 16 residues. The CDR3 DNA sequence: TGTGCCAGCAGCGAACTGGGGGATCCGACCTTTGGGGAGCTGTTTTTT. Protein: CASSELGDPTFGELFF.

Judged by abundance, this clonotype is medium-sized (0.01 to 0.1%). This chain links TRBV14 with TRBJ1-3; D gene uncertain. There are 16 residues in the CDR3. CDR1 SGHDN and CDR2 FVKESK come from the germline V gene. The V end lost 0 bases, the J end lost 4 bases, and 13 bases lay between the germline ends. The CDR3 loop reads CASSQEPLEQGNTIYF. The CDR3 nucleotides read TGTGCCAGCAGCCAAGAGCCGCTAGAACAGGGAAACACCATATATTTT. The complete variable domain, with remaining parts taken from reference TRBV14 and TRBJ1-3, reads EAGVTQFPSHSVIEKGQTVTLRCDPISGHDNLYWYRRVMGKEIKFLLHFVKESKQDESGMPNNRFLAERTGGTYSTLKVQPAELEDSGVYFCASSQEPLEQGNTIYFGEGSWLTVV.

In this sample, this clonotype is medium-sized. The CDR3 bases are TGCAGTGCTAGAGAGGGCTCGCTCCAAGAGCCCCAGCATTTT. This encodes CSAREGSLQEPQHF. The rearrangement links TRBV20-1 to TRBJ1-5; D call uncertain. V was pared by 0 bases and J by 8 bases, with 14 bases between. CDR1 is DFQATT, CDR2 SNEGSKA, per germline (reference sequence). CDR3 length: 14 amino acids.